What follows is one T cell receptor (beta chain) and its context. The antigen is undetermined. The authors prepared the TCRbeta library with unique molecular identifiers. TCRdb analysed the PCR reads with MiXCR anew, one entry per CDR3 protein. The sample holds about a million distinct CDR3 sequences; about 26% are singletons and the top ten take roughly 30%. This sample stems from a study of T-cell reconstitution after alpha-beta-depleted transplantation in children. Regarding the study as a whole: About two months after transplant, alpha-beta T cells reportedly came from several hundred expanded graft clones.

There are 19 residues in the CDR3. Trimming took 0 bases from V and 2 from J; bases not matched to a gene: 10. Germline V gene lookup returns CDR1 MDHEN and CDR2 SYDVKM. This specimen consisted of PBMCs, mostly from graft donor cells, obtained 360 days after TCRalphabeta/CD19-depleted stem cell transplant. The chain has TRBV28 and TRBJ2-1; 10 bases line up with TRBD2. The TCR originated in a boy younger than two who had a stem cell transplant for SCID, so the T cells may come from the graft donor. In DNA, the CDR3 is TGTGCCAGCAGTTTATGGGGAGTAGCTAGCGGGGGAACCTACAATGAGCAGTTCTTC. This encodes CASSLWGVASGGTYNEQFF.